The 31 T cell receptor beta chains below come from one sample, sequenced in a study of T cell changes during pregnancy in multiple sclerosis. Clones were read by immunoSEQ multiplex PCR, and TCRdb kept only the in-frame ones, dropping some. The sample lists 100,000 or so clones; approximately 91% were seen once. This material consisted of peripheral blood, taken after pregnancy. Source of these receptors: a female donor with multiple sclerosis, enrolled in a pregnancy study.

The chain combines TRBV4-1 with TRBJ2-1; a weak D match, TRBD2 (5 bases). This CDR3 contains 13 residues. The germline CDR1 and CDR2 sequences are MGHRA and YSYEKL. V was shortened by 0 bases and J by 8 bases, with 8 bases between the two germline ends. This CDR3 is CASSQELGYEQFF. CDR3 in DNA: TGCGCCAGCAGCCAAGAACTAGGCTATGAGCAGTTCTTC.

In its sample, this clone was seen once. The V call is TRBV6-5, the J call TRBJ1-5; the match to TRBD1 covers 10 bases. The CDR3 contains 14 residues. Trimming at V came to 6 bases and at J to 4 bases, leaving 3 bases not matched to a gene. The germline CDR1 and CDR2 sequences are MNHEY and SVGAGI. This CDR3 reads CASRGTGVNQPQHF. As DNA, the CDR3 is TGTGCCAGCAGAGGGACAGGGGTAAATCAGCCCCAGCATTTT.

This chain connects TRBV7-9 to TRBJ1-2; 7 bases are a match to TRBD1. CDR1 and CDR2 from the germline V gene are SEHNR and FQNEAQ (reference sequence). The V segment lost 5 bases and the J segment 6 bases; nucleotides outside the gene matches: 15. The CDR3 spans 16 residues. The CDR3 protein is CASSRNTGDARDGYTF. In nucleotides, the CDR3 is TGTGCCAGCAGCCGTAACACAGGGGACGCTCGCGATGGCTACACCTTC.

J is TRBJ2-2 and V is TRBV5-4; 9 nucleotides align to TRBD1. This CDR3 has 16 residues. V gave up 3 bases and J gave up 3 bases; unmatched junction bases: 6. The germline CDR1 and CDR2 sequences are SGHNT and YYREEE (reference sequence). The DNA of the CDR3 is TGTGCCAGCAGCTCCAGGTACAGGGGGCACACCGGGGAGCTGTTTTTT. The encoded protein is CASSSRYRGHTGELFF.

V and J are TRBV9 and TRBJ2-2; tentatively, D is TRBD2 (5 bases). The V end was cut by 0 bases, the J end by 5 bases, with 5 bases between. CDR1 SGDLS and CDR2 YYNGEE come from the germline V gene. The CDR3 runs to 13 residues. The CDR3 protein is CASSVAGTGELFF. The DNA of the CDR3 is TGTGCCAGCAGCGTAGCGGGAACCGGGGAGCTGTTTTTT.

The chain carries TRBV7-8 and TRBJ2-7, with 8 positions matching TRBD1. The CDR3 consists of 15 residues. After removal of 5 bases from V and 3 bases from J, the junction contained 9 bases not matched to a gene. Germline CDR1 SGHVS, CDR2 FQNEAQ. As DNA, the CDR3 is TGTGCCAGCAGCACCAGGACAGGGACGGTCTACGAGCAGTACTTC. It encodes CASSTRTGTVYEQYF.

The chain recombines TRBV19 with TRBJ2-3; 10 nucleotides line up with TRBD2. The germline CDR1 and CDR2 sequences are LNHDA and SQIVND (reference sequence). The J segment lost 4 bases and the V segment lost 4 bases, leaving 8 bases of the junction unmatched. The CDR3 consists of 16 residues. The DNA of the CDR3 is TGTGCCAGTAGTACCCCTAGCGGGGGATTTGCAGATACGCAGTATTTT. As protein: CASSTPSGGFADTQYF.

V is TRBV19 and J is TRBJ1-5; 7 bases map to TRBD1. The length of the CDR3 is 14 residues. Germline lookup yields CDR1 LNHDA and CDR2 SQIVND (reference sequence). After removal of 7 bases from V and 6 bases from J, the junction contained 9 bases not matched to a gene. This chain's CDR3 is CASTRDRVPQPQHF. The CDR3 nucleotides are TGTGCCAGTACCCGTGACAGGGTCCCTCAGCCCCAGCATTTT.

The chain links TRBV5-1 to TRBJ2-2, with 7 bases fitting TRBD1. The germline V gene encodes CDR1 SGHRS and CDR2 YFSETQ. This CDR3 contains 19 residues. With V trimmed by 4 bases and J by 0 bases, 15 bases remained unmatched. The CDR3 loop reads CASSADLSRQGSNTGELFF. CDR3 nucleotides: TGCGCCAGCAGCGCAGATCTTTCCCGACAGGGATCGAACACCGGGGAGCTGTTTTTT.

The V gene is TRBV10-1, the J gene TRBJ1-2; D may be TRBD1 (6 bases). In germline, CDR1 is WNHNN, CDR2 SYGVQD (reference sequence). Trimming pared 6 bases from V and 2 bases from J, leaving 10 bases between. This CDR3 is built from 13 residues. The CDR3, as DNA: TGCGCCAGCAGCGGACAGTCAAACTATGGCTACACCTTC. Protein product: CASSGQSNYGYTF.

The chain uses TRBV7-9 and TRBJ1-4; no clear D gene. The CDR3 totals 16 residues. The ends were cut back, 1 base at V and 3 bases at J, with 12 bases in the middle. Germline CDR1 and CDR2: SEHNR and FQNEAQ (reference sequence). The CDR3: CASSLEGGGANEKLFF. CDR3 coding DNA: TGTGCCAGCAGCTTAGAGGGAGGCGGGGCTAATGAAAAACTGTTTTTT.

The rearrangement joins TRBV6-6 to TRBJ2-4; the match to TRBD2 covers 7 bases. Looked up from germline, CDR1 is MNHNY and CDR2 is SVGAGI (reference sequence). V dropped 4 bases and J dropped 8; count of bases not matched to a gene: 14. The CDR3 sequence is 16 residues long. This CDR3 is CASSSPPDGGRDIQYF. CDR3 DNA sequence: TGTGCCAGCAGTTCTCCCCCCGATGGAGGGAGGGACATTCAGTACTTC.

This chain links TRBV4-2 with TRBJ2-2, with TRBD2 matching 12 bases. Per germline, CDR1 LGHNA and CDR2 YNFKEQ. V was pared by 0 bases and J by 6 bases, with 8 bases of the junction left unmatched. CDR3 length equals 18 residues. In DNA form, the CDR3 reads TGTGCCAGCAGCCAAGAATCGTTAGCTAGCGGGGGGGCCGGGGAGCTGTTTTTT. Its translation is CASSQESLASGGAGELFF.

The V and J genes are TRBV6-1 and TRBJ2-7; 9 bases align to TRBD2. There are 16 residues in the CDR3. The germline CDR1 and CDR2 sequences are MNHNS and SASEGT. Trimming cost V 3 bases and J 3 bases; bases outside gene matches: 9. The CDR3 loop is CASSDRSLAGLYEQYF. CDR3 sequence (DNA): TGTGCCAGCAGTGATCGAAGTCTAGCGGGGCTCTACGAGCAGTACTTC.

This chain links TRBV5-6 with TRBJ1-3; D ambiguous. Germline CDR1 reads SGHDT; CDR2 reads YYEEEE. This CDR3 comprises 13 residues. Trimming took off 2 bases at V and 11 bases at J, with 14 bases between the two ends. This CDR3 reads CASSFGESRPIYF. CDR3 DNA: TGTGCCAGCAGCTTTGGAGAGAGTCGCCCCATATATTTT.

V usage is TRBV4-1 and J usage is TRBJ2-7, with 8 bases lining up with TRBD2. CDR1 and CDR2 from the germline V gene are MGHRA and YSYEKL. The V segment lost 3 bases and the J segment 3 bases; nucleotides outside the gene matches: 4. The CDR3 is 14 amino acids. The CDR3 loop is CASSQRSGVYEQYF. The CDR3 region has the DNA TGCGCCAGCAGCCAGCGTAGCGGGGTCTACGAGCAGTACTTC.

The gene calls are TRBV6-5 and TRBJ1-4; TRBD1 matches 7 bases. V lost 6 bases, J lost 8 bases, and 3 bases stayed unmatched. Looked up from germline, CDR1 is MNHEY and CDR2 is SVGAGI. The CDR3 runs to 12 residues. The CDR3: CASSRQGEKLFF. The DNA for the CDR3 is TGTGCCAGCAGCCGACAGGGCGAAAAACTGTTTTTT.

J is TRBJ2-7 and V is TRBV6-5, with 7 bases matching TRBD2. CDR1 and CDR2 from the germline V gene are MNHEY and SVGAGI. V gave up 0 bases and J gave up 2 bases; unmatched junction bases: 7. This CDR3 spans 16 amino acids. Here the CDR3 DNA reads TGTGCCAGCAGTTACTCCCTCGGGGGGTCGACCTACGAGCAGTACTTC. Residues: CASSYSLGGSTYEQYF.

This chain links TRBV6-5 with TRBJ2-5; maybe TRBD2 (5 bases). This CDR3 spans 16 amino acids. Per the germline V gene, CDR1 is MNHEY and CDR2 is SVGAGI. V lost 0 bases and J lost 7, with 18 bases in between. CDR3 region: CASSYSEVGNSWTQYF. The CDR3 coding sequence is TGTGCCAGCAGTTACTCCGAGGTCGGGAACTCGTGGACCCAGTACTTC.

The sample holds one count of this clone. The J gene is TRBJ2-5, the V gene TRBV11-3; D unresolved. The CDR3 loop spans 13 amino acids. The germline gives CDR1 SGHNT, CDR2 YENEEA. V was trimmed by 1 base and J by 5 bases, leaving 8 bases between them. Written as DNA, the CDR3 is TGTGCCAGCAGCTTAGGCGGCCAGGAGACCCAGTACTTC. It specifies CASSLGGQETQYF.

The rearrangement uses TRBV6-1 and TRBJ1-2; 9 bases agree with TRBD1. Germline V gives CDR1 MNHNS, CDR2 SASEGT. There are 14 residues in the CDR3. Germline trimming cut 6 bases from V and 3 bases from J; bases unmatched to any gene: 5. CDR3 in DNA: TGTGCCAGCAGGGGACAGGGCACGGACTATGGCTACACCTTC. Protein: CASRGQGTDYGYTF.

Turning to this clone: This specimen includes other DNA sequences encoding the same CDR3. The chain joins TRBV9 to TRBJ2-3; 7 nucleotides line up with TRBD2. Germline values: CDR1 SGDLS, CDR2 YYNGEE. V shed 3 bases and J 1 base; nucleotides not matched to a gene: 2. This CDR3 is built from 14 residues. CDR3 coding DNA: TGTGCCAGCAGCGGGGCGGGGGGCACAGATACGCAGTATTTT. This gives the protein CASSGAGGTDTQYF.

J is TRBJ2-1 and V is TRBV19, with 13 bases that match TRBD2. Germline V gives CDR1 LNHDA, CDR2 SQIVND (reference sequence). After removal of 4 bases from V and 7 bases from J, the junction contained 10 bases not matched to a gene. The CDR3 covers 17 residues. The DNA for the CDR3 is TGTGCCAGTAGTACCCCCTGGACTAGCGGGGGCGGGAATGAGCAGTTCTTC. Amino acid sequence: CASSTPWTSGGGNEQFF.

The rearrangement links TRBV27 to TRBJ1-2; D call uncertain. The CDR3 runs 13 residues. With 0 bases removed from V and 6 bases from J, the gap between germline ends came to 8 bases. Germline-derived CDR1 and CDR2 are MNHEY and SMNVEV (reference sequence). CDR3 in DNA: TGTGCCAGCAGTTTATCGGAGTCACATGGCTACACCTTC. Amino acids: CASSLSESHGYTF.

The rearrangement links TRBV6-4 to TRBJ2-7; D is possibly TRBD1 (6 bases). The germline V gene encodes CDR1 MRHNA and CDR2 SNTAGT. The CDR3 extends over 16 amino acids. V lost 2 bases to trimming and J lost 3 bases, with 17 bases between them. The CDR3: CASSDPGQSICYEQYF. In nucleotides, the CDR3 is TGTGCCAGCAGTGACCCTGGACAGAGTATCTGCTACGAGCAGTACTTC.

This clone was seen a handful of times. This rearrangement joins TRBV9 to TRBJ1-6; D is perhaps TRBD1 (6 bases). Germline V gene sequence: CDR1 SGDLS, CDR2 YYNGEE. V lost 0 bases, J lost 10 bases, and 14 bases lay in between. This CDR3 spans 15 amino acids. For the CDR3, the DNA is TGTGCCAGCAGCGTAGGGGGGCAGGACGGCTCACCCCTCCACTTT. Amino acid sequence: CASSVGGQDGSPLHF.

This chain links TRBV7-8 with TRBJ1-2; D unresolved. This CDR3 region has 16 residues. The germline V and J ends were trimmed by 4 bases and 5 bases, with 20 bases remaining between them. Germline values: CDR1 SGHVS, CDR2 FQNEAQ. The CDR3 DNA follows: TGTGCCAGCAGCTCCGAACCAAGAGGTCGGAAGTATGGCTACACCTTC. Encoded protein: CASSSEPRGRKYGYTF.

This chain links TRBV9 with TRBJ2-1; TRBD1 matches at 7 bases. The CDR3 has 16 amino acids. V trimming: 2 bases; J trimming: 8 bases; junction bases outside the gene matches: 13. The germline V gene encodes CDR1 SGDLS and CDR2 YYNGEE. The CDR3 nucleotides are TGTGCCAGCAGCGTTGGGACAGCCTCTAGGTTGGATGAGCAGTTCTTC. It yields the protein CASSVGTASRLDEQFF.

The chain combines TRBV7-9 with TRBJ2-2, with D possibly matching TRBD1 (6 bases). V shed 4 bases and J shed 0 bases, with 12 bases lying between them. The CDR3 spans 16 residues. Germline-derived CDR1 and CDR2 are SEHNR and FQNEAQ (reference sequence). CDR3 sequence (DNA): TGTGCCAGCAGCTCAAGACAGGCTTCGAACACCGGGGAGCTGTTTTTT. Residues: CASSSRQASNTGELFF.

This chain links TRBV9 with TRBJ1-2; the D gene is possibly TRBD1 (6 bases). Germline V gene lookup returns CDR1 SGDLS and CDR2 YYNGEE. The CDR3 contains 13 residues. The V end was cut by 4 bases, the J end by 6 bases, with 13 bases between. The CDR3 bases are TGTGCCAGCAGCCAAACAGGGTCGGATGGCTACACCTTC. This gives the protein CASSQTGSDGYTF.

This chain uses TRBV27 with TRBJ2-7; D gene unclear. This CDR3 has 14 amino acids. Per the germline V gene, CDR1 is MNHEY and CDR2 is SMNVEV (reference sequence). V was shortened by 2 bases and J by 6 bases, with 14 bases between the two germline ends. CDR3 amino acids: CASSLQEASPEQYF. As DNA, the CDR3 is TGTGCCAGCAGTTTACAGGAAGCCTCTCCCGAGCAGTACTTC.